The 15 T cell receptor beta chains presented below share a single source sample, sequenced in a study of CD8+CD57+ T cells in acquired aplastic anemia. All sequencing subjects had displayed CD8+CD57+ cell expansion on flow cytometry. Genomic DNA acted as the template from which TCR beta VDJ combination and CDR3 sequence profiling were carried out. Via MiXCR, TCRdb re-called the reads, giving one row per CDR3 protein. This table has a few hundred thousand distinct CDR3 sequences, under 40% appearing once. Sequencing used sorted CD4+, CD8+, or CD8+CD57+ T cells (not recorded which) from PBMCs. The receptor source for this set is a human donor with aplastic anemia.

The chain employs TRBV20-1 and TRBJ2-1; D remains unclear. V lost 3 bases to trimming and J lost 4 bases, with 10 bases between them. Germline lookup yields CDR1 DFQATT and CDR2 SNEGSKA (reference sequence). The CDR3 loop spans 13 amino acids. The CDR3 bases are TGCAGTGCTAGTTCCCCCGAATACAATGAGCAGTTCTTC. It yields the protein CSASSPEYNEQFF.

Turning to this clonotype: It may be a read error: a sequence one base away is much more abundant. V and J are TRBV20-1 and TRBJ1-2; TRBD1 is a possible D gene (5 bases). The germline CDR1 and CDR2 sequences are DFQATT and SNEGSKA (reference sequence). The CDR3 runs to 11 residues. The CDR3 DNA is TGCAGTGCTAGATCAGGGTATGTCTACACCTTC. Translated: CSARSGYVYTF.

In this sample, this clonotype turned up many times. The chain couples TRBV19 to TRBJ2-1, with TRBD2 matching 8 bases. Germline lookup yields CDR1 LNHDA and CDR2 SQIVND (reference sequence). The CDR3 has 14 amino acids. Trimming at V came to 6 bases and at J to 2 bases, leaving 3 bases not matched to a gene. CDR3 in DNA: TGTGCCAGTAGGAACGGGGGGGCCTACAATGAGCAGTTCTTC. This translates into CASRNGGAYNEQFF. Using reference TRBV19 and TRBJ2-1 for the parts outside the CDR3, the full variable domain is DGGITQSPKYLFRKEGQNVTLSCEQNLNHDAMYWYRQDPGQGLRLIYYSQIVNDFQKGDIAEGYSVSREKKESFPLTVTSAQKNPTAFYLCASRNGGAYNEQFFGPGTRLTVL.

On this clonotype: The junction departs from germline at one end; a sequencing error may be responsible. The genes are TRBV6-5 and TRBJ1-2; 10 bases align to TRBD1. The CDR3 has 17 amino acids. Germline lookup yields CDR1 MNHEY and CDR2 SVGAGI. This CDR3 is CAGSFTGQGTLGYGYTF. The CDR3 region has the DNA TGTGCCGGCAGTTTTACGGGACAGGGGACCCTTGGGTATGGCTACACCTTC.

In this sample, this clonotype turned up many times. This chain uses TRBV2 with TRBJ2-5, with TRBD2 matching over 12 bases. The germline gives CDR1 SNHLY, CDR2 FYNNEI. The J segment lost 2 bases and the V segment lost 4 bases, leaving 2 bases of the junction unmatched. The CDR3 totals 15 residues. CDR3 residues: CASSGLAGVQETQYF. CDR3 in DNA: TGTGCCAGCAGTGGACTAGCGGGGGTACAAGAGACCCAGTACTTC.

This clonotype was detected many times. The rearrangement uses TRBV2 and TRBJ1-1; perhaps TRBD1 as D (5 bases). Germline-derived CDR1 and CDR2 are SNHLY and FYNNEI. V was cut by 4 bases and J by 4 bases, with 10 bases left in between. CDR3 length equals 13 residues. The CDR3 is CASSGDASTEAFF. The CDR3, as DNA: TGTGCCAGCAGTGGGGACGCAAGCACTGAAGCTTTCTTT.

Points on this clonotype: A read error may explain this, as a much larger clone is one base away. The chain carries TRBV19 and TRBJ1-1, with D unresolved. Germline CDR1 reads LNHDA; CDR2 reads SQIVND (reference sequence). V lost 3 bases and J 0 bases, leaving 11 bases between the germline ends. The CDR3 is 15 residues long. CDR3 amino acids: CASSISLEVNTEAFF. For the CDR3, the DNA is TGTGCCAGTAGTATCAGTCTGGAGGTGAACACTGAAGCTTTCTTT.

This clonotype has a count of ten or more. This chain connects TRBV7-9 to TRBJ2-7, with a tentative D call TRBD2 (5 bases). Germline V CDR1 and CDR2: SEHNR, FQNEAQ (reference sequence). V was trimmed by 4 bases and J by 7 bases, leaving 11 bases between them. This CDR3 has 12 amino acids. As DNA, the CDR3 is TGTGCCAGCAGCTCTACGGGGTGGGAGCAGTACTTC. This encodes CASSSTGWEQYF.

There are many counts of this clonotype. The CDR3 spells CASSLGTSGAETQYF. CDR3 bases: TGTGCCAGCAGCTTGGGGACTAGCGGGGCCGAGACCCAGTACTTC. This chain connects TRBV7-6 to TRBJ2-5, with 13 bases matching TRBD2. Germline V lookup: CDR1 SGHVS, CDR2 FNYEAQ. J lost 5 bases, V lost 3 bases, and 3 bases had no gene match. This CDR3 spans 15 amino acids.

The sample holds many counts of this clonotype. The J gene is TRBJ1-1, the V gene TRBV9; 10 bases agree with TRBD1. Germline values: CDR1 SGDLS, CDR2 YYNGEE. After removal of 0 bases from V and 0 bases from J, the junction contained 8 bases not matched to a gene. The CDR3 totals 18 residues. In DNA, the CDR3 is TGTGCCAGCAGCGTAGTCGGGACAGGGGCCATCATGAACACTGAAGCTTTCTTT. Amino acid sequence: CASSVVGTGAIMNTEAFF.

This sequence joins TRBV14 and TRBJ2-7; no reliable D call. Looked up from germline, CDR1 is SGHDN and CDR2 is FVKESK. This CDR3 comprises 15 residues. V shed 4 bases and J shed 3 bases, with 16 bases lying between them. CDR3 loop: CASSPSPITFYEQYF. Written as DNA, the CDR3 is TGTGCCAGCAGCCCCAGCCCAATAACCTTCTACGAGCAGTACTTC.

Of note for this clonotype: This could be a read error, since a much larger clone is one nucleotide away. As the CDR3 is not closed by the conserved phenylalanine or tryptophan, this likely results from a read error. The CDR3 DNA follows: TGCAGTGCCACTCGGCAGGCTGAATCACCCCTCCACCTT. This sequence encodes CSATRQAESPLHL. This chain uses TRBV20-1 with TRBJ1-6; D remains unclear. The V gene lost 6 bases and the J gene lost 10 bases, with 16 bases spanning the gap. The CDR3 runs to 13 residues. Germline lookup yields CDR1 DFQATT and CDR2 SNEGSKA (reference sequence).

The CDR3 here is CSANRAGCQPQHF. In DNA form, the CDR3 reads TGCAGTGCTAACAGAGCAGGGTGTCAGCCCCAGCATTTT. This chain uses TRBV20-1 with TRBJ1-5; TRBD1 is a possible D gene (5 bases). Looked up from germline, CDR1 is DFQATT and CDR2 is SNEGSKA (reference sequence). The CDR3 length is 13 residues. The V gene lost 4 bases and the J gene lost 6 bases, with 13 bases spanning the gap.

This clonotype occurred many times. The chain links TRBV9 to TRBJ2-7; D unclear. The germline V gene encodes CDR1 SGDLS and CDR2 YYNGEE. The CDR3 extends over 14 amino acids. V was shortened by 0 bases and J by 3 bases, with 10 bases between the two germline ends. The CDR3: CASSVGGLDYEQYF. The CDR3 coding sequence is TGTGCCAGCAGCGTAGGTGGGTTGGACTACGAGCAGTACTTC.

This clonotype was recorded many times. The V call is TRBV2, the J call TRBJ1-4; 9 nucleotides line up with TRBD1. The ends lost 7 bases at V and 4 bases at J; junction bases unmatched: 1. Germline V lookup: CDR1 SNHLY, CDR2 FYNNEI. This CDR3 comprises 13 residues. CDR3 region: CASTGQGNEKLFF. The CDR3 nucleotides read TGTGCCAGCACGGGACAGGGTAATGAAAAACTGTTTTTT.